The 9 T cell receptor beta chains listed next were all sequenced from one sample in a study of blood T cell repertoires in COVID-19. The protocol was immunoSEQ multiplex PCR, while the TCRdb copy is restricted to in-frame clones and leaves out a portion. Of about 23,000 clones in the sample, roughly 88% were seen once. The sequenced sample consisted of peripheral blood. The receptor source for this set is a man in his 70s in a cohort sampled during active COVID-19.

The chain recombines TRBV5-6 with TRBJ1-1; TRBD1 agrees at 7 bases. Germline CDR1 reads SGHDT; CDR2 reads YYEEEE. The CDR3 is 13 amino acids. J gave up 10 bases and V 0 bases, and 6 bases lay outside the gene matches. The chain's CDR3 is CASSLDRGRGAFF. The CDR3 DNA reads TGTGCCAGCAGCTTGGACAGGGGCCGGGGAGCTTTCTTT. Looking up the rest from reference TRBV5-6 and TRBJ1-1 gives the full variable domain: DAGVTQSPTHLIKTRGQQVTLRCSPKSGHDTVSWYQQALGQGPQFIFQYYEEEERQRGNFPDRFSGHQFPNYSSELNVNALLLGDSALYLCASSLDRGRGAFFGQGTRLTVV.

CDR3 bases: TGTGCCAGCAGCACCCGACGGGAGAAAGCTTTCTTT. Protein sequence: CASSTRREKAFF. The gene calls are TRBV7-2 and TRBJ1-1; D is uncertain. Germline lookup yields CDR1 SGHTA and CDR2 FQGNSA. The CDR3 extends over 12 amino acids. Trimming took 5 bases from V and 9 from J, leaving 13 bases between them.

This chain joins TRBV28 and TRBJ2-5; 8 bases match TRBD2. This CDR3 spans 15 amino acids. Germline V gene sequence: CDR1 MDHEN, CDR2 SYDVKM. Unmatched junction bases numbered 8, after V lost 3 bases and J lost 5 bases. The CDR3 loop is CASSFRGRPPETQYF. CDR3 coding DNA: TGTGCCAGCAGTTTCCGCGGGAGGCCCCCCGAGACCCAGTACTTC.

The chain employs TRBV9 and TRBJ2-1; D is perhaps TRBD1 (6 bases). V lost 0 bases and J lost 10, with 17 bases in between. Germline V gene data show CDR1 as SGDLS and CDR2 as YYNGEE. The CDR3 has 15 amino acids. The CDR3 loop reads CASSVDPGAGGEQFF. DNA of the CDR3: TGTGCCAGCAGCGTAGATCCAGGGGCGGGCGGAGAGCAGTTCTTC.

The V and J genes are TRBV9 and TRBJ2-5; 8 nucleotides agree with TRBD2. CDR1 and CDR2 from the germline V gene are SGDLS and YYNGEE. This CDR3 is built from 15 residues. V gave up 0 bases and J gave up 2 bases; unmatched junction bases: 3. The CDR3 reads CASSVDPSGQETQYF. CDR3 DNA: TGTGCCAGCAGCGTAGATCCTAGCGGGCAAGAGACCCAGTACTTC. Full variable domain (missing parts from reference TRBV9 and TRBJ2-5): DSGVTQTPKHLITATGQRVTLRCSPRSGDLSVYWYQQSLDQGLQFLIQYYNGEERAKGNILERFSAQQFPDLHSELNLSSLELGDSALYFCASSVDPSGQETQYFGPGTRLLVL.

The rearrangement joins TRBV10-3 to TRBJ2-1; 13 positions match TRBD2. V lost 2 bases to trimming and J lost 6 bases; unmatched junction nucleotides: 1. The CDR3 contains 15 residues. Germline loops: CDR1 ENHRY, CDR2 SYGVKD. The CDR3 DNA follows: TGTGCCATCAGTGAGGGACTAGCGGGAGCCAATGAGCAGTTCTTC. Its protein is CAISEGLAGANEQFF.

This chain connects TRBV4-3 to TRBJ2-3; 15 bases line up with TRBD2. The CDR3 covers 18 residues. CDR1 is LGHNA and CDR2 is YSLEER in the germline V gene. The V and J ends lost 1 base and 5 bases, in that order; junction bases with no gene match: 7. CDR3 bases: TGCGCCAGCAGCCAAGCCACCGGACTAGCGGGAGGGGGAGATACGCAGTATTTT. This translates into CASSQATGLAGGGDTQYF.

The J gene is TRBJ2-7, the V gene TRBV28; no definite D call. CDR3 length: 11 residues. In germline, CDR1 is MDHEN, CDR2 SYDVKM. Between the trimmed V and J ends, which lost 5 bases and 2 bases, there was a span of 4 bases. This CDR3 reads CASSVTYEQYF. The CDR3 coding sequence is TGTGCCAGCAGTGTCACCTACGAGCAGTACTTC. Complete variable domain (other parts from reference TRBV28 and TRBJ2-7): DVKVTQSSRYLVKRTGEKVFLECVQDMDHENMFWYRQDPGLGLRLIYFSYDVKMKEKGDIPEGYSVSREKKERFSLILESASTNQTSMYLCASSVTYEQYFGPGTRLTVT.

As DNA, the CDR3 is TGTGCCAGCAGCCAAGCCCCGGACTTAAACAATGAGCAGTTCTTC. Translating it yields CASSQAPDLNNEQFF. The chain uses TRBV4-2 and TRBJ2-1; possibly TRBD2 for D (5 bases). The CDR3 spans 15 residues. V shed 1 base and J shed 5 bases, with 12 bases lying between them. Germline V gene sequence: CDR1 LGHNA, CDR2 YNFKEQ.